The next 7 T cell receptor beta chains were all read from a single sample in a study of blood T cell repertoires in COVID-19. Libraries were prepared by immunoSEQ multiplex PCR; TCRdb keeps only in-frame clonotypes and omits some of them. The table has some 80,000 clones, around 90% seen once; the top ten hold roughly 0.73%. The sequencing sample was made of peripheral blood. The receptors were sampled from a woman older than 75 with acute or convalescent COVID-19.

The rearrangement joins TRBV6-1 to TRBJ1-2, with D possibly being TRBD1 (6 bases). The germline V gene has CDR1 MNHNS and CDR2 SASEGT. V was shortened by 8 bases and J by 5 bases, with 24 bases between the two germline ends. The CDR3 spans 16 residues. The CDR3 sequence: CASRGTSAAAFYGYTF. The CDR3 nucleotides read TGTGCCAGCCGTGGGACATCCGCCGCTGCGTTTTATGGCTACACCTTC.

V usage is TRBV19 and J usage is TRBJ2-3; 14 nucleotides match TRBD2. V was clipped by 3 bases and J by 2 bases; unmatched bases: 7. CDR1 is LNHDA, CDR2 SQIVND, per germline (reference sequence). The CDR3 loop spans 18 amino acids. CDR3 in DNA: TGTGCCAGTAGTATCCCGGGACTAGCGGGGGTAGACACAGATACGCAGTATTTT. Encoded protein: CASSIPGLAGVDTDTQYF.

The chain carries TRBV9 and TRBJ2-3; D is possibly TRBD1 (6 bases). The V and J ends lost 4 bases and 1 base respectively, with 16 bases between them. Germline V gene data show CDR1 as SGDLS and CDR2 as YYNGEE. CDR3 length: 16 amino acids. The CDR3 region has the DNA TGTGCCAGCAGCAGCCGTCGGGACACAGGCACAGATACGCAGTATTTT. Encoded protein: CASSSRRDTGTDTQYF.

The chain has TRBV2 and TRBJ1-1; D is ambiguous. V was cut by 7 bases and J by 0 bases, with 12 bases left in between. This CDR3 comprises 14 residues. Germline lookup yields CDR1 SNHLY and CDR2 FYNNEI. CDR3 residues: CASKETVMNTEAFF. In nucleotides, the CDR3 is TGTGCCAGCAAGGAGACTGTCATGAACACTGAAGCTTTCTTT. Looking up the rest from reference TRBV2 and TRBJ1-1 gives the full variable domain: EPEVTQTPSHQVTQMGQEVILRCVPISNHLYFYWYRQILGQKVEFLVSFYNNEISEKSEIFDDQFSVERPDGSNFTLKIRSTKLEDSAMYFCASKETVMNTEAFFGQGTRLTVV.

The J gene is TRBJ1-3, the V gene TRBV4-3, with unresolved D. Germline V gene lookup returns CDR1 LGHNA and CDR2 YSLEER. This CDR3 is built from 15 residues. The V end lost 4 bases, the J end lost 2 bases, and 12 bases lay between the germline ends. CDR3 residues: CASSRMGGPGNTIYF. In DNA form, the CDR3 reads TGCGCCAGCAGCCGAATGGGAGGGCCTGGAAACACCATATATTTT.

The chain is built from TRBV21-1 and TRBJ2-7; TRBD2 is the table's D call and was not checked against the DNA. TRBV21-1 is termed a pseudogene. The CDR3 has 18 residues. CDR3: CASSRGGTSGGWIYEQYF. CDR3 bases: TGTGCCAGCAGCAGAGGGGGGACTAGCGGGGGATGGATCTACGAGCAGTACTTC.

V and J are TRBV11-2 and TRBJ1-3; unclear D gene. The CDR3 runs to 13 residues. The V and J ends lost 8 bases and 1 base respectively, with 9 bases between them. Germline loops: CDR1 SGHAT, CDR2 FQNNGV. CDR3 nucleotides: TGTGCCAGCGGAGGGCTGTCTGGAAACACCATATATTTT. It specifies CASGGLSGNTIYF. The full variable domain, with the rest looked up from reference TRBV11-2 and TRBJ1-3, is EAGVAQSPRYKIIEKRQSVAFWCNPISGHATLYWYQQILGQGPKLLIQFQNNGVVDDSQLPKDRFSAERLKGVDSTLKIQPAKLEDSAVYLCASGGLSGNTIYFGEGSWLTVV.